This TCR beta chain was profiled in a study of T cell repertoires in cytomegalovirus infection. TCRdb re-analysed the reads in MiXCR, keeping a single row per CDR3 protein. The sample holds tens of thousands of distinct CDR3 sequences, 20% seen once. Germline V gene sequence: CDR1 MNHEY, CDR2 SMNVEV (reference sequence). CDR3 length: 14 amino acids. Trimming stripped 7 bases from V and 5 bases from J, with 17 bases between. Points on this clonotype: Its antigen remains unidentified.

The source was CD8+ T cells from cultured PBMCs, collected from culture after CMV antigen stimulation. This TCR derives from a human donor in good health (CMV status not recorded). Some clones in this sample may be carry-over from other donors' samples. The chain has TRBV27 and TRBJ1-1; D is perhaps TRBD1 (5 bases). CDR3 DNA: TGTGCCAGCAATGCTTGGGGCGGTGGGACTGAAGCTTTCTTT. Amino acids: CASNAWGGGTEAFF.